This T cell receptor beta chain was sequenced during a study of memory CD4+ T cells and cytomegalovirus serostatus. Study results and limitations: A US-trained random forest predicted CMV serostatus with median AUC around 0.92.

On this clone: The antigen remains unidentified.

Germline V gene sequence: CDR1 MNHNS, CDR2 SASEGT. This CDR3 spans 14 amino acids. V was clipped by 6 bases and J by 7 bases; unmatched bases: 8. Single viable CD3+CD4+CD8-CD45RO+ cells were sorted as the memory CD4+ T cells. Donors' CMV status reflects serum IgG against pp150, pp28, p38, p52. Generated by immunoSEQ multiplex PCR, the TCRdb table keeps only in-frame clones and is missing some. This table has about 60,000 clones, 80% appearing once. Material: memory CD4+ T cells from blood. The chain combines TRBV6-1 with TRBJ1-5; 8 bases are shared with TRBD1. The receptor's source is an adult in good health and CMV-seronegative. Some clones in this sample may be carry-over from other donors' samples. In nucleotides, the CDR3 is TGTGCCAGCAGGTCAACAGGGGGGGACCAGCCCCAGCATTTT. Its protein is CASRSTGGDQPQHF.